This T cell receptor (beta chain) emerged from a study of blood T cell repertoires in COVID-19. Looking at the study overall: Acute-phase and convalescent COVID-19 samples originated in the United States, Italy and Spain. T cells, B-cell-depleted T cells, or PBMCs supplied cDNA or gDNA.

In the authors' methods: Estimates of nucleated cell counts were drawn from the amplification of reference gene primers. Sequenced by immunoSEQ multiplex PCR; TCRdb stores in-frame clones only, minus some. That table furnishes V, J and clone size, whereas the DNA furnished D and trimming. The sample includes 120,000 or so clones, around 83% of them seen just once. The CDR3 is 15 amino acids. J was trimmed by 8 bases and V by 5 bases; bases with no gene match: 9. CDR1 is SGHTA, CDR2 FQGNSA, per germline. The rearrangement joins TRBV7-2 to TRBJ2-7; 13 nucleotides agree with TRBD2. This clonotype originated in an elderly man with active or convalescent COVID-19. Material: peripheral blood. The CDR3 DNA is TGTGCCAGCAGCCCGCTGGGACTAGCGGGGTCTCAGCAGTACTTC. Its protein product is CASSPLGLAGSQQYF.